Listed here are 22 T cell receptor beta chains from one sample, sequenced in a study of T cell repertoires in cytomegalovirus infection. Which antigens these TCRs recognize remains unknown. MiXCR was run by TCRdb on the reads, yielding one entry per CDR3 protein. Of about 150,000 distinct CDR3 sequences listed, 32% were seen once; the top ten hold around half. The input for sequencing was CD8+ T cells from cultured PBMCs, taken from culture after CMV antigen stimulation. Receptors originate from a human donor in good health (CMV status not recorded). Some clones in this sample may be carry-over from other donors' samples.

The chain is built from TRBV12-3 or TRBV12-4 and TRBJ2-5; D ambiguous. With 7 bases removed from V and 0 bases from J, the gap between germline ends came to 12 bases. The CDR3 has 14 amino acids. The CDR3 sequence: CASKGPRYQETQYF. The CDR3 DNA sequence: TGTGCCAGCAAGGGCCCGCGGTACCAAGAGACCCAGTACTTC.

This clonotype has a count of ten or more. The chain employs TRBV12-3 or TRBV12-4 and TRBJ2-2; D gene uncertain. The CDR3 loop spans 14 amino acids. The V gene lost 2 bases and the J gene lost 5 bases, with 9 bases spanning the gap. The DNA of the CDR3 is TGTGCCAGCAGTTTAAGTCAAGAAACCGGGGAGCTGTTTTTT. This gives the protein CASSLSQETGELFF.

The genes are TRBV19 and TRBJ1-1; D perhaps matches TRBD1 (6 bases). The CDR3 runs to 14 residues. CDR1 and CDR2 (germline): LNHDA, SQIVND (reference sequence). V shed 7 bases and J shed 1 base, with 13 bases lying between them. The CDR3 DNA is TGTGCCAGTACCTTCGGGGGGGCGAACACTGAAGCTTTCTTT. This gives the protein CASTFGGANTEAFF.

V and J are TRBV6-6 and TRBJ2-3, with TRBD2 as a possible D gene (5 bases). Germline V gene lookup returns CDR1 MNHNY and CDR2 SVGAGI (reference sequence). Deletions cut 5 bases from V and 1 base from J, with 10 bases between. The CDR3 covers 14 residues. The CDR3 loop is CASSTSGGTDTQYF. The CDR3 DNA reads TGTGCCAGCAGTACTAGTGGGGGCACAGATACGCAGTATTTT.

This clonotype was counted a few times. V and J are TRBV4-1 and TRBJ1-1, with a tentative D call TRBD1 (6 bases). V gave up 0 bases and J gave up 5 bases, with 13 bases separating them. CDR3 length equals 15 residues. Germline V lookup: CDR1 MGHRA, CDR2 YSYEKL. CDR3 sequence reads: CASSQDVGAGTEAFF. DNA of the CDR3: TGCGCCAGCAGCCAAGACGTGGGGGCAGGTACTGAAGCTTTCTTT.

The V call is TRBV11-2, the J call TRBJ2-5, with D uncertain. The V end was cut by 3 bases, the J end by 0 bases, with 11 bases between. Germline V gene data show CDR1 as SGHAT and CDR2 as FQNNGV. CDR3 length equals 15 residues. The CDR3 coding sequence is TGTGCCAGCAGCTTTCTTTTTCGAAACCAAGAGACCCAGTACTTC. Residues: CASSFLFRNQETQYF.

The sample holds a few counts of this clonotype. The chain couples TRBV5-1 to TRBJ2-7, with D possibly matching TRBD2 (6 bases). The CDR3 is made up of 16 amino acids. CDR1 SGHRS and CDR2 YFSETQ come from the germline V gene. The ends were cut back, 4 bases at V and 5 bases at J, with 22 bases in the middle. The DNA for the CDR3 is TGCGCCAGCAGCACTCCCTTGGACGGAGGGAGCAACGAGCAGTACTTC. This encodes CASSTPLDGGSNEQYF.

This rearrangement joins TRBV7-9 to TRBJ1-1; D is unclear. CDR3 length: 13 amino acids. V lost 4 bases, J lost 0 bases, and 6 bases lay in between. The germline V gene has CDR1 SEHNR and CDR2 FQNEAQ (reference sequence). CDR3 in amino acids: CASSSYVNTEAFF. The CDR3 DNA reads TGTGCCAGCAGCTCCTACGTGAACACTGAAGCTTTCTTT.

The gene calls are TRBV2 and TRBJ1-2; unclear D gene. The CDR3 sequence is 14 residues long. Trimming took 4 bases from V and 4 from J, leaving 13 bases between them. Germline CDR1 SNHLY, CDR2 FYNNEI. CDR3 protein: CASSVDPGGYGYTF. CDR3 bases: TGTGCCAGCAGTGTAGACCCCGGCGGCTATGGCTACACCTTC.

V is TRBV4-1 and J is TRBJ2-1; no definite D call. The CDR3 runs 14 residues. The V end was cut by 4 bases, the J end by 7 bases, with 14 bases between. Germline values: CDR1 MGHRA, CDR2 YSYEKL. CDR3 nucleotide sequence: TGCGCCAGCAGCCCTAGGATGAATGGGAATGAGCAGTTCTTC. Translating it yields CASSPRMNGNEQFF.

This clonotype occurred a few times. The chain is built from TRBV7-2 and TRBJ1-5; the match to TRBD1 covers 7 bases. CDR3 length equals 15 residues. Germline lookup yields CDR1 SGHTA and CDR2 FQGNSA. With V trimmed by 2 bases and J by 4 bases, 5 bases remained unmatched. This CDR3 reads CASSLNQGVNQPQHF. As DNA, the CDR3 is TGTGCCAGCAGCTTAAATCAGGGGGTAAATCAGCCCCAGCATTTT.

This clonotype was detected ten times or more. The chain carries TRBV7-8 and TRBJ2-5, with 9 positions matching TRBD2. Germline CDR1 reads SGHVS; CDR2 reads FQNEAQ. V lost 5 bases and J lost 5; bases outside the gene matches: 6. This CDR3 has 14 amino acids. The CDR3 bases are TGTGCCAGCAGCCTCGGGACTAGCATGGAGACCCAGTACTTC. It translates to CASSLGTSMETQYF.

The rearrangement uses TRBV12-3 or TRBV12-4 and TRBJ2-5; TRBD2 might be the D (6 bases). CDR3 length: 13 residues. Trimming removed 6 bases from V and 5 bases from J, with 13 bases in between. CDR3 sequence (DNA): TGTGCCAGCAGGTGGGACTTGACGGAGACCCAGTACTTC. Translated: CASRWDLTETQYF.

This clonotype was seen repeatedly, ten times or more. Written as DNA, the CDR3 is TGTGCCAGCAGCAACGTACGACAGCTTTTGAACACTGAAGCTTTCTTT. It specifies CASSNVRQLLNTEAFF. This sequence joins TRBV12-3 or TRBV12-4 and TRBJ1-1, with a possible D match to TRBD1 (5 bases). V was pared by 6 bases and J by 0 bases, with 17 bases between. The CDR3 sequence is 16 residues long.

This chain uses TRBV12-3 or TRBV12-4 with TRBJ2-5; TRBD2 agrees at 7 bases. The CDR3 spans 14 residues. V was pared by 6 bases and J by 1 base, with 5 bases of the junction left unmatched. The CDR3 DNA follows: TGTGCCAGCAGAACGCGGGGGTTCCAAGAGACCCAGTACTTC. Translating it yields CASRTRGFQETQYF.

Only a few counts were recorded for this clonotype. The chain links TRBV10-3 to TRBJ2-5, with TRBD1 identical over 8 bases. The trim removed 2 bases at V and 4 bases at J, leaving 3 bases unmatched. Germline CDR1 ENHRY, CDR2 SYGVKD. CDR3 length: 14 residues. CDR3 residues: CAISEDRGGETQYF. The CDR3 DNA is TGTGCCATCAGTGAGGACAGGGGCGGAGAGACCCAGTACTTC.

The rearrangement links TRBV28 to TRBJ1-1; 7 bases fit TRBD1. Germline lookup yields CDR1 MDHEN and CDR2 SYDVKM. The ends lost 5 bases at V and 11 bases at J; junction bases unmatched: 11. This CDR3 region has 13 residues. The CDR3 region has the DNA TGTGCCAGCAGTCCCGCGGATCAGGGGGAGGCTTTCTTT. Encoded protein: CASSPADQGEAFF.

This clonotype showed up just once. The chain has TRBV28 and TRBJ2-3; D is unresolved. Germline CDR1 MDHEN, CDR2 SYDVKM. Trimming shortened V by 6 bases and J by 0 bases, and 13 bases separated the two germline ends. The CDR3 loop spans 15 amino acids. The CDR3 nucleotides are TGTGCCAGCAGCTTACTTGTAGAGAGCACAGATACGCAGTATTTT. This codes for CASSLLVESTDTQYF.

This clonotype was observed a few times. The rearrangement joins TRBV12-3 or TRBV12-4 to TRBJ2-5; D gene uncertain. This CDR3 region has 10 residues. The ends were cut back, 6 bases at V and 5 bases at J, with 4 bases in the middle. CDR3 nucleotide sequence: TGTGCCAGCAGAGGGGAGACCCAGTACTTC. As protein: CASRGETQYF.

Many counts were recorded for this clonotype. The V call is TRBV9, the J call TRBJ2-7; D is perhaps TRBD1 (5 bases). CDR3 size: 13 residues. The V gene's germline CDR1 is SGDLS and CDR2 YYNGEE. Between the trimmed V and J ends, which lost 3 bases and 3 bases, there was a span of 10 bases. CDR3 residues: CASSGQNHYEQYF. The CDR3 DNA sequence: TGTGCCAGCAGCGGACAGAATCACTACGAGCAGTACTTC. Combining the CDR3 with reference TRBV9 and TRBJ2-7 gives the whole variable domain DSGVTQTPKHLITATGQRVTLRCSPRSGDLSVYWYQQSLDQGLQFLIQYYNGEERAKGNILERFSAQQFPDLHSELNLSSLELGDSALYFCASSGQNHYEQYFGPGTRLTVT.

This clonotype is medium-sized within its sample. This sequence joins TRBV6-1 and TRBJ2-7, with D possibly being TRBD1 (6 bases). This CDR3 is 15 amino acids long. Trimming stripped 6 bases from V and 3 bases from J, with 18 bases between. Germline CDR1 MNHNS, CDR2 SASEGT. The CDR3 bases are TGTGCCAGCAGCGGATCGTACAGGGTTTACTACGAGCAGTACTTC. It encodes CASSGSYRVYYEQYF.

The rearrangement uses TRBV7-9 and TRBJ2-1, with 10 positions matching TRBD2. J gave up 3 bases and V 5 bases, and 7 bases lay outside the gene matches. This CDR3 has 16 amino acids. The germline gives CDR1 SEHNR, CDR2 FQNEAQ (reference sequence). DNA of the CDR3: TGTGCCAGCAGCCCATTCGCTAGCGGGGGCTACAATGAGCAGTTCTTC. It codes for CASSPFASGGYNEQFF.